The T cell receptor beta chain described here comes from a study of blood T cell repertoires in COVID-19. The ends were cut back, 8 bases at V and 7 bases at J, with 20 bases in the middle. The CDR3 consists of 14 residues. Germline V lookup: CDR1 MNHEY, CDR2 SVGAGI. Participants were placed into cohorts based on the clinical history they reported. TCRdb's copy holds only in-frame clones and misses some; the assay was immunoSEQ multiplex PCR. The data contain approximately 440,000 clones, less than 95% of them singletons. Sequencing was performed on PBMCs or T cells enriched from blood (not recorded which). This chain connects TRBV6-5 to TRBJ1-2; a possible D gene is TRBD1 (6 bases). The sequence came from a young man who had recovered from COVID-19. The DNA for the CDR3 is TGTGCCAGCGCCCAGGCAGGGGCGGGTTTTGGCTACACCTTC. This codes for CASAQAGAGFGYTF.